This entry concerns a single T cell receptor beta chain. Its antigen is undetermined. Scientists ran DNA taken from cultured CD4+ T cells through the Oncomine TCR Beta short-read assay for sequencing. TCRdb re-called the PCR reads with MiXCR, one entry per CDR3 protein. The sample carries approximately 3,800 distinct CDR3 sequences, around two thirds recorded once. The sample belongs to a study of vaccination and CD4 T cells after COVID-19. Study as a whole: Four females and six males made up the convalescents, two of whom were Hispanic.

The CDR3 length is 19 residues. The V segment lost 5 bases and the J segment 9 bases; nucleotides outside the gene matches: 22. Germline loops: CDR1 SGHAT, CDR2 FQNNGV. The treatment was: approximately nine-day PBMC culture with coronavirus spike peptide pools or control peptides (ViraFEST assay). The unexposed donor provided CD4+ T cells, which were taken before the COVID-19 pandemic (2011-2018). ViraFEST enlarged antigen-specific T cell populations with peptide pools and afterwards sequenced TCRs. Both SARS-CoV-2 S/N and four cold-coronavirus spikes were used, cells permitting, to probe CD4+ T cells of unexposed donors.

Material for sequencing was CD4+ T cells from blood, cultured in vitro. The V and J genes are TRBV11-2 and TRBJ2-1, with 10 nucleotides matching TRBD2. The TCR originated in a human donor in good health. The CDR3: CASSRTSGSIPRGDSEQFF. DNA for the CDR3: TGTGCCAGCAGCCGGACTAGCGGATCTATTCCCCGCGGGGACAGTGAGCAGTTCTTC.